This paragraph covers one TCR beta chain sequence. Its target is not known. V was trimmed by 1 base and J by 3 bases, leaving 15 bases between them. The CDR3 has 16 residues. Germline loops: CDR1 SEHNR, CDR2 FQNEAQ (reference sequence). With the Oncomine TCR Beta short-read assay, DNA from cultured CD4+ T cells was sequenced. From CD4+ T cells that had been cultured, genomic DNA was extracted. TCRdb ran MiXCR on the PCR reads and lists one entry per CDR3 protein. The sample records about 17,000 distinct CDR3 sequences, about 61% being singletons. The data originate from a study of vaccination and CD4 T cells after COVID-19. In the study overall: A vaccine, either BNT162b2 or mRNA-1273, was given to participants in two doses. Whole-study results and caveats: Early post-infection timepoints were not included, and relatively few convalescent patients were studied.

Specified treatment: 10-day PBMC culture with coronavirus spike peptide pools or control peptides (ViraFEST assay). This receptor was identified in a human donor who had recovered from COVID-19. Sample: CD4+ T cells from blood, cultured in vitro. V usage is TRBV7-9 and J usage is TRBJ2-5; D is perhaps TRBD1 (7 bases). CDR3 sequence: CASSLVRGRGEETQYF. The CDR3 nucleotides read TGTGCCAGCAGCTTAGTTAGGGGGCGCGGGGAAGAGACCCAGTACTTC.